These 32 T cell receptor beta chains were all obtained from the same sample, sequenced in a study of beta chain features in type 1 diabetes. The entirety of the isolated RNA underwent reverse transcription, so expressed TCRB transcripts were sequenced. TCRdb's table, derived via immunoSEQ multiplex PCR, lists solely in-frame clones and lacks some. The repertoire holds under 350,000 clones, roughly 13% seen once, with 0.017% in the top ten. Their target antigens are unknown. Findings and caveats of the study: In every one of the four CD4+ subsets, TCRB CDR3s were moderately but significantly shorter in Type 1 diabetes patients.

Material: naive CD4+ T cells from blood. All receptors come from a man aged 25-40 years with type 1 diabetes.

The chain has TRBV5-4 and TRBJ2-7; no clear D gene. CDR1 is SGHNT and CDR2 is YYREEE in the germline V gene (reference sequence). The CDR3 has 14 residues. V lost 1 base, J lost 5 bases, and 13 bases lay in between. The CDR3 loop reads CASSLTPQVDEQYF. The CDR3 DNA reads TGTGCCAGCAGCTTGACCCCCCAGGTGGACGAGCAGTACTTC.

The chain uses TRBV2 and TRBJ1-2; 9 bases align to TRBD1. The germline V gene encodes CDR1 SNHLY and CDR2 FYNNEI. This CDR3 has 14 residues. The ends lost 8 bases at V and 3 bases at J; junction bases unmatched: 7. This chain's CDR3 is CASFPTGGDYGYTF. The CDR3 nucleotides read TGTGCCAGCTTCCCGACAGGGGGTGACTATGGCTACACCTTC.

This chain links TRBV7-9 with TRBJ1-5, with 8 bases aligning to TRBD1. Trimming at V came to 1 base and at J to 3 bases, leaving 5 bases not matched to a gene. CDR1 is SEHNR, CDR2 FQNEAQ, per germline (reference sequence). CDR3 length: 16 amino acids. The CDR3 coding sequence is TGTGCCAGCAGCTTAGGTACAGGGGGTGACAATCAGCCCCAGCATTTT. Encoded protein: CASSLGTGGDNQPQHF.

In DNA, the CDR3 is TGTGCCAGCAGCTTAGAGGGGGCGCACTACGAGCAGTACTTC. Amino acids: CASSLEGAHYEQYF. The rearrangement links TRBV7-8 to TRBJ2-7; 7 bases line up with TRBD1. CDR1 and CDR2 from the germline V gene are SGHVS and FQNEAQ. The CDR3 runs 14 residues. J gave up 3 bases and V 1 base, and 3 bases lay outside the gene matches.

The chain joins TRBV2 to TRBJ2-1, with a possible D match to TRBD2 (6 bases). There are 11 residues in the CDR3. The V gene's germline CDR1 is SNHLY and CDR2 FYNNEI. V was pared by 4 bases and J by 9 bases, with 7 bases between. Here the CDR3 DNA reads TGTGCCAGCAGTGGGGGAGGTGAGCAGTTCTTC. Translated, it gives CASSGGGEQFF.

CDR3 loop: CASRREVNTEAFF. Here the CDR3 DNA reads TGTGCCAGCCGCAGGGAGGTGAACACTGAAGCTTTCTTT. The chain uses TRBV6-5 and TRBJ1-1, with D maybe TRBD1 (5 bases). Germline lookup yields CDR1 MNHEY and CDR2 SVGAGI. The germline V and J ends were trimmed by 8 bases and 0 bases, with 10 bases remaining between them. This CDR3 comprises 13 residues.

The V gene is TRBV28, the J gene TRBJ2-1, with D perhaps matching TRBD1 (6 bases). Per germline, CDR1 MDHEN and CDR2 SYDVKM. Trimming left V 6 bases short and J 0 bases short, with 15 bases between. This CDR3 is built from 16 residues. The chain's CDR3 is CASRPAGTNSYNEQFF. In DNA, the CDR3 is TGTGCCAGCAGACCCGCTGGGACAAACTCCTACAATGAGCAGTTCTTC.

This clone was picked up a small number of times. The chain uses TRBV6-4 and TRBJ2-3; 8 bases match TRBD2. The CDR3 has 13 residues. The germline V gene encodes CDR1 MRHNA and CDR2 SNTAGT. Trimming cost V 3 bases and J 7 bases; bases outside gene matches: 3. The CDR3 bases are TGTGCCAGCAGTGAAGGTAGCGGGAATACGCAGTATTTT. It specifies CASSEGSGNTQYF.

This clone has just a few counts. CDR3 bases: TGTGCCAGCAGTTCCCCGACCGGGACAGGGAACACTGAAGCTTTCTTT. It translates to CASSSPTGTGNTEAFF. The chain has TRBV28 and TRBJ1-1; the match to TRBD1 covers 8 bases. The CDR3 loop spans 16 amino acids. Germline trimming cut 4 bases from V and 1 base from J; bases unmatched to any gene: 8. CDR1 and CDR2 from the germline V gene are MDHEN and SYDVKM.

This clone was counted between two and nine times. The rearrangement joins TRBV2 to TRBJ2-5; 8 bases match TRBD2. This CDR3 spans 13 amino acids. Germline CDR1 is SNHLY and CDR2 is FYNNEI. V was clipped by 8 bases and J by 4 bases; unmatched bases: 6. The CDR3 sequence: CASEDGRGETQYF. DNA for the CDR3: TGTGCCAGCGAAGACGGGAGGGGAGAGACCCAGTACTTC.

This clone was seen more than once but under ten times. This rearrangement joins TRBV4-2 to TRBJ2-5, with D perhaps matching TRBD1 (6 bases). The V gene's germline CDR1 is LGHNA and CDR2 YNFKEQ. The germline V and J ends were trimmed by 4 bases and 0 bases, with 15 bases remaining between them. The CDR3 runs to 16 residues. The CDR3 loop is CASSPTGRQDQETQYF. As DNA, the CDR3 is TGTGCCAGCAGCCCCACCGGAAGACAGGACCAAGAGACCCAGTACTTC.

This clone occurred a few times. The chain recombines TRBV6-5 with TRBJ2-5, with D tentatively TRBD2 (6 bases). V gave up 0 bases and J gave up 7 bases, with 15 bases separating them. The CDR3 is 15 residues long. Germline loops: CDR1 MNHEY, CDR2 SVGAGI. In DNA form, the CDR3 reads TGTGCCAGCAGTTACTCTAGGCCCAAGGGAGGGACCCAGTACTTC. Protein product: CASSYSRPKGGTQYF.

V gene TRBV6-1 combines with J gene TRBJ2-6, with D possibly matching TRBD1 (6 bases). Germline CDR1 is MNHNS and CDR2 is SASEGT. CDR3 size: 15 residues. The V and J ends lost 6 bases and 0 bases respectively, with 9 bases between them. CDR3 DNA sequence: TGTGCCAGCAGAACAGGGTACTCTGGGGCCAACGTCCTGACTTTC. It yields the protein CASRTGYSGANVLTF.

In this sample, this clone turned up a few times. DNA of the CDR3: TGTGCCAGCAGACCGGACAGGAGCTCCTACAATGAGCAGTTCTTC. Translated, it gives CASRPDRSSYNEQFF. This rearrangement joins TRBV6-4 to TRBJ2-1; 7 bases are shared with TRBD1. CDR1 is MRHNA, CDR2 SNTAGT, per germline. The J segment lost 0 bases and the V segment lost 6 bases, leaving 5 bases of the junction unmatched. The CDR3 is 15 amino acids.

CDR3 bases: TGTGCCAGCTCACCACAAGGACAGGGGGCGGGAACCAATGAGCAGTTCTTC. Protein product: CASSPQGQGAGTNEQFF. The chain employs TRBV18 and TRBJ2-1; 11 bases map to TRBD1. The CDR3 totals 17 residues. The ends lost 1 base at V and 6 bases at J; junction bases unmatched: 8. The germline gives CDR1 KGHSH, CDR2 LQKENI.

This clone occurred a few times. The rearrangement joins TRBV7-2 to TRBJ2-7, with 7 bases matching TRBD2. The CDR3 is made up of 15 amino acids. After removal of 0 bases from V and 2 bases from J, the junction contained 4 bases not matched to a gene. The germline gives CDR1 SGHTA, CDR2 FQGNSA. Here the CDR3 reads CASSLARGEAYEQYF. Written as DNA, the CDR3 is TGTGCCAGCAGCTTAGCTCGGGGGGAAGCCTACGAGCAGTACTTC.

This clone was counted a few times. The CDR3 is CASSQCAKTGSTGELFF. As DNA, the CDR3 is TGCGCCAGCAGTCAATGCGCCAAGACAGGGTCCACCGGGGAGCTGTTTTTT. V gene TRBV23-1 combines with J gene TRBJ2-2; 7 bases fit TRBD1. TRBV23-1 is treated as an ORF (open reading frame) with a function not yet certain. This CDR3 contains 17 residues. Trimming cost V 1 base and J 4 bases; bases outside gene matches: 9.

This clone was seen only a few times. Other DNA sequences from this sample encode an identical CDR3 as well. The chain has TRBV2 and TRBJ2-2, with 7 positions matching TRBD1. The trim removed 6 bases at V and 3 bases at J, leaving 4 bases unmatched. The CDR3 is 14 amino acids. Looked up from germline, CDR1 is SNHLY and CDR2 is FYNNEI. DNA of the CDR3: TGTGCCAGCAGGACAGGGACCCACACCGGGGAGCTGTTTTTT. Translated: CASRTGTHTGELFF.

The chain is built from TRBV7-9 and TRBJ1-4; 9 positions agree with TRBD1. With 4 bases clipped from V and 8 bases from J, the junction kept 2 bases outside the gene matches. The germline CDR1 and CDR2 sequences are SEHNR and FQNEAQ (reference sequence). This CDR3 contains 13 residues. The CDR3 DNA reads as TGTGCCAGCAGCTCAGGACAGGGGGAAAAACTGTTTTTT. Translated, it gives CASSSGQGEKLFF.

This chain links TRBV9 with TRBJ2-1; 8 nucleotides align to TRBD1. CDR3 length: 16 residues. Germline values: CDR1 SGDLS, CDR2 YYNGEE. Trimming at V came to 4 bases and at J to 4 bases, leaving 10 bases not matched to a gene. CDR3 residues: CASSPIQGAGYNEQFF. CDR3 nucleotides: TGTGCCAGCAGCCCTATTCAGGGGGCGGGTTACAATGAGCAGTTCTTC.

The V and J genes are TRBV7-9 and TRBJ2-3, with 9 bases identical to TRBD2. The germline V gene encodes CDR1 SEHNR and CDR2 FQNEAQ (reference sequence). This CDR3 spans 16 amino acids. Trimming removed 2 bases from V and 2 bases from J; junction bases left unmatched: 5. This CDR3 is CASSLSRGRVTDTQYF. CDR3 sequence (DNA): TGTGCCAGCAGCTTATCTCGCGGGAGGGTCACAGATACGCAGTATTTT.

This clone was detected only a few times. This chain connects TRBV5-1 to TRBJ1-1; D gene uncertain. CDR1 and CDR2 from the germline V gene are SGHRS and YFSETQ. The germline V and J ends were trimmed by 5 bases and 2 bases, with 19 bases remaining between them. The CDR3 is 16 residues long. The CDR3 loop is CASRSGTEYYNTEAFF. The CDR3 coding sequence is TGCGCCAGCAGGTCGGGAACAGAATATTATAACACTGAAGCTTTCTTT.

The chain combines TRBV7-2 with TRBJ1-1; D gene ambiguous. Trimming took off 5 bases at V and 3 bases at J, with 13 bases between the two ends. This CDR3 is built from 14 residues. Looked up from germline, CDR1 is SGHTA and CDR2 is FQGNSA. DNA for the CDR3: TGTGCCAGCAGCCCGTCCGGGGTAGACACTGAAGCTTTCTTT. Amino acids: CASSPSGVDTEAFF. The entire variable domain, with the rest obtained from reference TRBV7-2 and TRBJ1-1, is as follows: GAGVSQSPSNKVTEKGKDVELRCDPISGHTALYWYRQSLGQGLEFLIYFQGNSAPDKSGLPSDRFSAERTGGSVSTLTIQRTQQEDSAVYLCASSPSGVDTEAFFGQGTRLTVV.

This clone was seen a handful of times. This chain uses TRBV4-2 with TRBJ1-1; 8 nucleotides agree with TRBD1. Germline CDR1 reads LGHNA; CDR2 reads YNFKEQ. Trimming removed 1 base from V and 1 base from J; junction bases left unmatched: 8. The CDR3 runs 17 residues. The CDR3: CASSQVSWTGTNTEAFF. DNA of the CDR3: TGTGCCAGCAGCCAAGTAAGCTGGACAGGGACGAACACTGAAGCTTTCTTT.

J is TRBJ2-7 and V is TRBV23-1; TRBD1 agrees at 9 bases. TRBV23-1 is noted as an ORF with a role that remains uncertain. CDR3 length: 16 amino acids. The J segment lost 5 bases and the V segment lost 8 bases, leaving 16 bases of the junction unmatched. In DNA, the CDR3 is TGCGCCAGCCGTCCGGGGGGCAATGGACAGGGGAACGAGCAGTACTTC. This sequence encodes CASRPGGNGQGNEQYF.

The chain carries TRBV7-6 and TRBJ1-1; D not resolved. Germline assignment: CDR1 SGHVS and CDR2 FNYEAQ. This CDR3 has 13 amino acids. The ends were cut back, 7 bases at V and 1 base at J, with 10 bases in the middle. The CDR3 DNA is TGTGCCAGCACCCGACTCGAGAACACTGAAGCTTTCTTT. Translation: CASTRLENTEAFF.

This chain uses TRBV25-1 with TRBJ2-1; D is unclear. Trimming removed 11 bases from V and 10 bases from J, with 9 bases in between. Germline V lookup: CDR1 MGHDK, CDR2 SYGVNS. The CDR3 contains 9 residues. CDR3 residues: CAPASEQFF. The CDR3, as DNA: TGTGCCCCCGCGAGCGAGCAGTTCTTC.

This clone has just a few counts. This chain joins TRBV28 and TRBJ2-1; 10 bases are a match to TRBD1. V gave up 6 bases and J gave up 12 bases; unmatched junction bases: 8. This CDR3 region has 13 residues. In germline, CDR1 is MDHEN, CDR2 SYDVKM. CDR3 DNA: TGTGCCAGCAGGACAGGGGGCAACCAGGGGCAGTTCTTC. As protein: CASRTGGNQGQFF.

This clone has a handful of counts. The sample holds other DNA sequences that translate to the same CDR3. The rearrangement uses TRBV7-2 and TRBJ2-3, with TRBD1 identical over 7 bases. Germline trimming cut 0 bases from V and 3 bases from J; bases unmatched to any gene: 3. The germline CDR1 and CDR2 sequences are SGHTA and FQGNSA. The length of the CDR3 is 15 residues. The CDR3 protein is CASSLAGGRTDTQYF. The CDR3 DNA reads TGTGCCAGCAGCTTAGCAGGGGGCCGAACAGATACGCAGTATTTT.

This clone was observed a few times. This sequence joins TRBV28 and TRBJ1-5, with D possibly matching TRBD1 (5 bases). CDR3 length: 15 residues. Trimming left V 5 bases short and J 6 bases short, with 17 bases between. Germline V gives CDR1 MDHEN, CDR2 SYDVKM. CDR3 loop: CASSLGRIGAQPQHF. The DNA of the CDR3 is TGTGCCAGCAGTCTAGGCCGGATAGGGGCTCAGCCCCAGCATTTT.

This rearrangement joins TRBV6-5 to TRBJ2-5, with TRBD1 identical over 8 bases. Germline trimming cut 5 bases from V and 5 bases from J; bases unmatched to any gene: 7. Looked up from germline, CDR1 is MNHEY and CDR2 is SVGAGI. CDR3 length: 14 amino acids. The CDR3 is CASSRDRGQETQYF. The CDR3 DNA reads as TGTGCCAGCAGTAGAGACAGGGGTCAGGAGACCCAGTACTTC.

This rearrangement joins TRBV19 to TRBJ1-3, with 8 bases lining up with TRBD1. Germline assignment: CDR1 LNHDA and CDR2 SQIVND (reference sequence). The trim removed 9 bases at V and 0 bases at J, leaving 7 bases unmatched. The CDR3 is made up of 15 amino acids. The CDR3, as DNA: TGTGCCAGCGACAGGGGACAGTTCTCTGGAAACACCATATATTTT. Its translation is CASDRGQFSGNTIYF.